This entry features one TCR beta chain sequence. This CDR3 is built from 15 residues. The germline V gene encodes CDR1 SGHAT and CDR2 FQNNGV. The V gene end was trimmed by 5 bases and the J gene end by 5 bases; junction bases not matched to a gene: 7. The sample belongs to a study of blood T cell repertoires in COVID-19. Whole-study context: Material from acute and convalescent COVID-19 was sourced from the United States, Italy and Spain. T cells, B-cell-depleted T cells, or PBMCs provided the cDNA or gDNA that served as material.

Authors' data handling: Estimates of nucleated cell counts were drawn from the amplification of reference gene primers. Some clones are missing from TCRdb's copy, which holds only in-frame ones; the method was immunoSEQ multiplex PCR. For V, J and clone size, that table is used; D and trimming come from the DNA. Found here are tens of thousands of clones, about 65% of them singletons; the top ten hold about a sixth. This receptor was identified in a human donor in a cohort sampled during active COVID-19. This chain joins TRBV11-2 and TRBJ2-2; 8 bases align to TRBD1. Sequenced: peripheral blood. This CDR3 reads CASSPGQGRTGELFF. The CDR3 DNA is TGTGCCAGCAGCCCCGGACAGGGTAGAACCGGGGAGCTGTTTTTT.